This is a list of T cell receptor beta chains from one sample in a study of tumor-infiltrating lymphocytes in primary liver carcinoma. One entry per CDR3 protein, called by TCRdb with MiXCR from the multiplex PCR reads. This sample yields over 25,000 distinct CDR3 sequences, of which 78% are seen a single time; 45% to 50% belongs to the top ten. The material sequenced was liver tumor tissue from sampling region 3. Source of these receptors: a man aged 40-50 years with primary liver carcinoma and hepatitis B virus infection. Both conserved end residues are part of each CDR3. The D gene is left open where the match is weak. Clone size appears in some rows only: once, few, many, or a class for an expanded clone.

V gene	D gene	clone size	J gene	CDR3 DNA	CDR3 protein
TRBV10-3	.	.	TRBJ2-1	TGTGCCACCAGCTCCCCTTGCAATGAGCAGTTCTTC	CATSSPCNEQFF
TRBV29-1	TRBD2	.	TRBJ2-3	TGCAGCGTTCCCGGGACTAGCGGATTAACAGATACGCAGTATTTT	CSVPGTSGLTDTQYF
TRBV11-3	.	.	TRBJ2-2	TGTGCCAGGTGGCGCATTAAACCCATCACCGGGGAGTTGTCTTTT	CARWRIKPITGELSF
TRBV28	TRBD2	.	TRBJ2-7	TGCGCCGGCAGTTTTTTCGGACTAGCGGGAGGGCGAATCTCCTACGAGCATTACTTC	CAGSFFGLAGGRISYEHYF
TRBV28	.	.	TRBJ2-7	TGTGCCAGTAGCCGACTAGTGGGAGACTACGAGCAGTACTTC	CASSRLVGDYEQYF
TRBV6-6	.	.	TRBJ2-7	TGTGCCAGCAGTTACATAGGGGGGGCCTACGAGCAGTACTTT	CASSYIGGAYEQYF
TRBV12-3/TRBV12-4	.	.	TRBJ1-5	TGTGCCAGCGGTTTAGATGAAGGCAATCAGGCCCAGCATTTT	CASGLDEGNQAQHF
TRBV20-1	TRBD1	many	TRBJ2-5	TGCAGTGCTAGAGCGGGACAGGGGCGGATGGAGACCCAGTACTTC	CSARAGQGRMETQYF
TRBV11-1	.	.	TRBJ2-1	TGTGCCAGCAGCTTAACCTCCCCTGGACAAGGTAGCGATGAGCAGTTCTTC	CASSLTSPGQGSDEQFF
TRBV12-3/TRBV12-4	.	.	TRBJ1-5	TGTGCCAGCAGTTTAACGGACAGTCGGGATCAGCCCCAGCATTTT	CASSLTDSRDQPQHF
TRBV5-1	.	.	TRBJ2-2	TGCGCCAGCAGCTTGGGGTCTTGCACCGGGGAACTGCTTTTT	CASSLGSCTGELLF
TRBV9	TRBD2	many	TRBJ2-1	TGTGCCAGCAGCGTAGTAGCTAGCGGTTATAATGAGCAGTTCTTC	CASSVVASGYNEQFF
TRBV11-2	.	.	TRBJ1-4	TGTGCCAGCAGCAACGCTCCAGAAGGAACAAATGAAAAACTGTTTTTT	CASSNAPEGTNEKLFF
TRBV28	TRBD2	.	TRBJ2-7	TGTGCCAGCAGTTTTTTCGGACTAGCGGGAGGGCGAACCACCTACGAGCAGTACTTC	CASSFFGLAGGRTTYEQYF
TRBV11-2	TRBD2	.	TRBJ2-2	TGTGCCAGCAGCTTTGCAGGATCGAACACCGGGGGGTTGTTTTTT	CASSFAGSNTGGLFF
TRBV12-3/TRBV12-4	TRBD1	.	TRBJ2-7	TGTTCAAGCAGTATAGGACAGGGGGCCAACTACGAGCAGTACTTC	CSSSIGQGANYEQYF
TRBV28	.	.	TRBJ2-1	TGTGCCAGCAGTTCCACAACCCCTTTGAGCGGGTGGATCGACAATGAGCAGTTCTTC	CASSSTTPLSGWIDNEQFF
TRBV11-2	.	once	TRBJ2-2	TGTGCCAGCAGCCTAGCATGGCCCGGGGAGTTGTTTTTT	CASSLAWPGELFF
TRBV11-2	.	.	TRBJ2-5	TGTACTAGCAGCCGAACTCCTGGCGTGGGGAAAGAGACCCAGTACTTC	CTSSRTPGVGKETQYF
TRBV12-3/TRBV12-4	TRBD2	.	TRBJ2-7	TGTGCCAGCAGTCCAAAGTCGACTAGCGGGAGCCCCCACGAACAATACTTC	CASSPKSTSGSPHEQYF
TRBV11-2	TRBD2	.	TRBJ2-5	TGTGCCAGCAACCAAACTACTGACGGGGGGAGAGAGACCCAGTACTTC	CASNQTTDGGRETQYF
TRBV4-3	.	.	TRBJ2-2	TGCGCCAGCAGCCACGACAGGAGCAACACCGGGGGGCTGTTTTTT	CASSHDRSNTGGLFF
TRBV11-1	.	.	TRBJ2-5	TGTGCCAGCAGTGGACGGGTGGAGGTGGGGCCCCAGTACTTC	CASSGRVEVGPQYF
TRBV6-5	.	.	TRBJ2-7	TGTGACAGCAGAAAAAAGCTGGGGGCCATGGGTGAGCAGTACTTC	CDSRKKLGAMGEQYF
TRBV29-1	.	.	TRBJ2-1	TGCAGCGAAGCGCCTTACTATTACAATGAGCAGTTCTTC	CSEAPYYYNEQFF
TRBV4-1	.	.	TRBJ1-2	TGTGCCAGCAGGCAAGGGAACAGGAACTATGGTTACACCTTC	CASRQGNRNYGYTF
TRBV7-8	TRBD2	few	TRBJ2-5	TGTGCTAGCAGCTTATGGGCTAGCGGGAGAGAGACCCAGTACTTC	CASSLWASGRETQYF
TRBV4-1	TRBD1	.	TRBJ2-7	TGCGCCAGCAGTCAAGAAGTAGGGACAGGGAAGTACGAGCACTATTTC	CASSQEVGTGKYEHYF
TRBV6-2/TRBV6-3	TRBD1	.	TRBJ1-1	TGTGCCAGCAGCCAGGGGGCGGGGAACACTGAAACTTTCTTT	CASSQGAGNTETFF
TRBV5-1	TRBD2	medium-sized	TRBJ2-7	TGCGCCAGCAGCTTTGACATGGACCCGGGGGGAGGCTACGAGCAGTACTTC	CASSFDMDPGGGYEQYF
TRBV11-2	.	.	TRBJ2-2	TGTACCAGCACCTTAGCCCGACTAGACACCGGGGAGCTGTTTTTT	CTSTLARLDTGELFF
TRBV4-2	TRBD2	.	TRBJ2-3	TGTGCCAGTAGCCAAGTGGCACTTCTAGCGGGAGAGACAGATACGCAGTATTTT	CASSQVALLAGETDTQYF
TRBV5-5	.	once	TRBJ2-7	TGTACCAGCAGCTTGGAGCGACACCTGACTAGGTGCTACGAGCAGTACTTC	CTSSLERHLTRCYEQYF
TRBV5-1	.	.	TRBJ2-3	TGCGCCAGCAGAGGCACAGGGTCAGACACGCAGTATTTT	CASRGTGSDTQYF
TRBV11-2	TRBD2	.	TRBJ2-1	TGTGCCAACAGCTTAAAGCTCCCAGCGGGAATGAATGAGCAGTTCTTC	CANSLKLPAGMNEQFF
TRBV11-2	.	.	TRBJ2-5	TGTGTCAGCGGCTTAGTTCTGGAAGAGACCCAGTATTTC	CVSGLVLEETQYF
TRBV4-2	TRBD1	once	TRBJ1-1	TGTGCCAGCAGCCAAGGGTACGGACAGGGTTTTTGGACTGAAGCTCTCTTC	CASSQGYGQGFWTEALF
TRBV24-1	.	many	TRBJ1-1	TGTGCCACCAGTGATTTGCGGCGGCAGGTTATGAACACTGAAGCTTTCTTT	CATSDLRRQVMNTEAFF
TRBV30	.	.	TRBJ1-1	TGTGCCTGGGACCGGGAAGGCGCTGAAGCCTTCTTT	CAWDREGAEAFF
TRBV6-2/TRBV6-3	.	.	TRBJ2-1	TGTGCCAGCAGGACTACAAGGTACGATGAGCAGTTCTTC	CASRTTRYDEQFF
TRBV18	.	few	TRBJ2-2	TGTGCCAGCTCACCACCGTCGACAAGTTCCACCGGGGAGCTGTTTTTT	CASSPPSTSSTGELFF
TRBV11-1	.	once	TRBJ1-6	TGTGCCAGCGCCTTAAAAGGGAACTTACCCCTCCACTTT	CASALKGNLPLHF